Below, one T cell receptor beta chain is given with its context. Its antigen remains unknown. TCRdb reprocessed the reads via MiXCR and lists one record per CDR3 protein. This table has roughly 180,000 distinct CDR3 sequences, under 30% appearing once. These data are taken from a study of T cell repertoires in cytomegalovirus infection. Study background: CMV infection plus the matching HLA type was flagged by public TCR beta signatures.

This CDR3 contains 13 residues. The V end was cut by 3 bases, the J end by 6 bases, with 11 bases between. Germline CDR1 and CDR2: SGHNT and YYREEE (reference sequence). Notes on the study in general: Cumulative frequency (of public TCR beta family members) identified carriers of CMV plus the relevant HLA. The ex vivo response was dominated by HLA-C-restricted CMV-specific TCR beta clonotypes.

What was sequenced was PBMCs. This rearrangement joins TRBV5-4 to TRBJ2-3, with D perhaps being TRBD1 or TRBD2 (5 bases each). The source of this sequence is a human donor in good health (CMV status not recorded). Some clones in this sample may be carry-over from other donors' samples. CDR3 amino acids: CASSWGTDDTQYF. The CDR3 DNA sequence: TGTGCCAGCAGCTGGGGGACGGACGATACGCAGTATTTT. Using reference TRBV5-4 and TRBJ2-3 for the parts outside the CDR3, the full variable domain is ETGVTQSPTHLIKTRGQQVTLRCSSQSGHNTVSWYQQALGQGPQFIFQYYREEENGRGNFPPRFSGLQFPNYSSELNVNALELDDSALYLCASSWGTDDTQYFGPGTRLTVL.